Listed below are T cell receptor beta chains from one sample, sequenced in a study of blood T cell repertoires in COVID-19. The method was immunoSEQ multiplex PCR; TCRdb's version includes in-frame clones alone and lacks a portion of them. The sample has more than 100,000 clones, around 89% seen once; the top ten hold more than 3%. Material: peripheral blood. Receptors were obtained from a woman in her fifties or sixties with COVID-19, enrolled during active disease. The CDR3 runs from the conserved cysteine through the conserved F or W. A D gene is named only where the DNA matches it firmly. Size values are once, few and many counts, or a class for expanded clones, and some rows have none.

j_call: TRBJ2-6
v_call: TRBV24-1
clone_size: -
d_call: TRBD1
cdr3_nt: TGTGCCACCAGTGACGGACAGGGTACGCCTGGGGCCAACGTCCTGACTTTC
cdr3_aa: CATSDGQGTPGANVLTF

j_call: TRBJ1-2
v_call: TRBV5-1
clone_size: -
d_call: TRBD1
cdr3_nt: TGCGCCAGCAGCTTGGATTCAGGGGGAGGAGGTGGCTACACCTTC
cdr3_aa: CASSLDSGGGGGYTF

j_call: TRBJ2-1
v_call: TRBV3-1/TRBV3-2
clone_size: -
d_call: TRBD2
cdr3_nt: TGTGCCAGCAGCCCTGGGACTAGCGGGGGTGTCTCCTACAATGAGCAGTTCTTC
cdr3_aa: CASSPGTSGGVSYNEQFF

j_call: TRBJ2-3
v_call: TRBV10-1
clone_size: once
d_call: TRBD2
cdr3_nt: TGCGCCAGCAGTGCTGGACTAGCGGGGGGGTTCACAGATACGCAGTATTTT
cdr3_aa: CASSAGLAGGFTDTQYF

j_call: TRBJ1-4
v_call: TRBV19
clone_size: -
d_call: TRBD1
cdr3_nt: TGTGCCAGTAGTCAGGGGGTAGAAAAACTGTTTTTT
cdr3_aa: CASSQGVEKLFF

j_call: TRBJ1-1
v_call: TRBV5-1
clone_size: -
d_call: TRBD1
cdr3_nt: TGCGCCAGCAGCTTGTCAGGGGGAGTGAACACTGAAGCTTTCTTT
cdr3_aa: CASSLSGGVNTEAFF

j_call: TRBJ2-1
v_call: TRBV5-1
clone_size: -
d_call: -
cdr3_nt: TGCGCCAGCAGCTTGTATAATGAGCAGTTCTTC
cdr3_aa: CASSLYNEQFF

j_call: TRBJ2-5
v_call: TRBV5-1
clone_size: few
d_call: -
cdr3_nt: TGCGCCAGCAGCTTGGACAAAAAAGAGACCCAGTACTTC
cdr3_aa: CASSLDKKETQYF

j_call: TRBJ2-7
v_call: TRBV3-1/TRBV3-2
clone_size: -
d_call: TRBD1
cdr3_nt: TGTGCCAGCAGCCTGGGGACAGGAGGCTTCTACGAGCAGTACTTC
cdr3_aa: CASSLGTGGFYEQYF

j_call: TRBJ2-1
v_call: TRBV5-3
clone_size: -
d_call: -
cdr3_nt: TGTGCCAGAAGCCGAGTTTGCCCAACAAAAGCCGGGGTACACGGGAATGAGCAGTTCTTC
cdr3_aa: CARSRVCPTKAGVHGNEQFF

j_call: TRBJ1-2
v_call: TRBV12-3/TRBV12-4
clone_size: -
d_call: -
cdr3_nt: TGTGCCAGCAGTGGGACACCTAACTATGGCTACACCTTC
cdr3_aa: CASSGTPNYGYTF

j_call: TRBJ1-2
v_call: TRBV12-3/TRBV12-4
clone_size: -
d_call: -
cdr3_nt: TGTGCCAGCAGAAAAGAGAACTATGGCTACACCTTC
cdr3_aa: CASRKENYGYTF

j_call: TRBJ1-1
v_call: TRBV20-1
clone_size: -
d_call: -
cdr3_nt: TGCAGTGCTAGATCACTCACTGAAGCTTTCTTT
cdr3_aa: CSARSLTEAFF

j_call: TRBJ1-2
v_call: TRBV7-5
clone_size: -
d_call: -
cdr3_nt: TGTGCCAGAAGCCTCCCGGACAGCCCTCCTTGGGGCTACACCTTC
cdr3_aa: CARSLPDSPPWGYTF

j_call: TRBJ2-3
v_call: TRBV18
clone_size: -
d_call: -
cdr3_nt: TGTGCCAGCGGGGGGAGCACAGATACGCAGTATTTT
cdr3_aa: CASGGSTDTQYF

j_call: TRBJ2-3
v_call: TRBV9
clone_size: -
d_call: TRBD2
cdr3_nt: TGTGCCAGCAGCGTGCGGGGGGACCTAGGCTATCGTCTAAGCACAGATACGCAGTATTTT
cdr3_aa: CASSVRGDLGYRLSTDTQYF

j_call: TRBJ1-6
v_call: TRBV19
clone_size: once
d_call: TRBD1
cdr3_nt: TGTGCCAGTAGTTTACGGACAGGCTCTTATAATTCACCCCTCCACTTT
cdr3_aa: CASSLRTGSYNSPLHF

j_call: TRBJ1-4
v_call: TRBV12-3/TRBV12-4
clone_size: -
d_call: -
cdr3_nt: TGTGCCAGCAGTTTAAATTATAATGAAAAACTGTTTTTT
cdr3_aa: CASSLNYNEKLFF

j_call: TRBJ1-3
v_call: TRBV14
clone_size: once
d_call: -
cdr3_nt: TGTGCCAGCAGCCAAATGAGGAGCTCTGGAAACACCATATATTTT
cdr3_aa: CASSQMRSSGNTIYF

j_call: TRBJ1-3
v_call: TRBV25-1
clone_size: -
d_call: -
cdr3_nt: TGTGCCACCTCGGGGACGACAGGTCCTGGAAACACCATATATTTT
cdr3_aa: CATSGTTGPGNTIYF

j_call: TRBJ2-3
v_call: TRBV5-1
clone_size: -
d_call: TRBD2
cdr3_nt: TGCGCCAGCAAAGCAGCGGGAAGCACAGATACGCAGTATTTT
cdr3_aa: CASKAAGSTDTQYF

j_call: TRBJ1-1
v_call: TRBV24-1
clone_size: -
d_call: -
cdr3_nt: TGTGCCACCAGTACGGGACCGGGGGCTGAAGCTTTCTTT
cdr3_aa: CATSTGPGAEAFF

j_call: TRBJ2-7
v_call: TRBV5-1
clone_size: -
d_call: TRBD1
cdr3_nt: TGCGCCAGCAGCTTCGACAGGGGGAGCTCCTACGAGCAGTACTTC
cdr3_aa: CASSFDRGSSYEQYF

j_call: TRBJ2-7
v_call: TRBV5-4
clone_size: -
d_call: -
cdr3_nt: TGTGCCAGCAGCTGGAGCGGTGGTGGGTCCTACGAGCAGTACTTC
cdr3_aa: CASSWSGGGSYEQYF

j_call: TRBJ1-1
v_call: TRBV11-2
clone_size: -
d_call: -
cdr3_nt: TGTGCCAGCAGCTTACGGGGGACTTCTGAAGCTTTCTTT
cdr3_aa: CASSLRGTSEAFF

j_call: TRBJ1-4
v_call: TRBV19
clone_size: -
d_call: -
cdr3_nt: TGTGCCAGTAGTCCGATAAACCCGGGAGATCCTAATGAAAAACTGTTTTTT
cdr3_aa: CASSPINPGDPNEKLFF